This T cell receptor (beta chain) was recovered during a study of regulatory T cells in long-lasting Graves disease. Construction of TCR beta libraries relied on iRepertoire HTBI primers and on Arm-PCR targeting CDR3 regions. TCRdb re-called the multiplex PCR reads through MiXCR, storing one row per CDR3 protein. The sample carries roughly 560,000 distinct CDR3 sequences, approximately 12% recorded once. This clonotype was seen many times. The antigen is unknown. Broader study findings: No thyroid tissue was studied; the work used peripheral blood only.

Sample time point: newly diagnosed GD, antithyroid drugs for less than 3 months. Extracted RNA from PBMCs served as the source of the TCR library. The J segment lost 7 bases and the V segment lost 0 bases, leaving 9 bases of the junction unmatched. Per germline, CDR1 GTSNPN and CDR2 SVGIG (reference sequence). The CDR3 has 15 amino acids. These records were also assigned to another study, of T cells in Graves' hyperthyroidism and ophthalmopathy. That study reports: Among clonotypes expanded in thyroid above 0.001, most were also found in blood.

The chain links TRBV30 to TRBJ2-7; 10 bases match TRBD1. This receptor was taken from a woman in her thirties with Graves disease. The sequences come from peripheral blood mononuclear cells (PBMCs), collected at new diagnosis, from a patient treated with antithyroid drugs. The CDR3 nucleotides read TGTGCCTGGAGTGTTGGGGGGACAGGGGTTCGGGAGCAGTACTTC. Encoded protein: CAWSVGGTGVREQYF.